This paragraph reports one TCR beta chain. The antigen remains undetermined. The sample originates from a study of vaccination and CD4 T cells after COVID-19. Overall study context: Drawing of post-COVID samples took place a median roughly 92 days after diagnosis (range 35 to 161). Study-level findings and limits: In convalescent patients, a median approximately 90% of post-vaccine SARS-CoV-2-reactive clones appeared only after vaccination.

Oncomine TCR Beta short-read sequencing was applied to DNA from cultured CD4+ T cells. Via MiXCR, TCRdb re-called the PCR reads, giving one row per CDR3 protein. Of 10,000 or so distinct CDR3 sequences listed, 30% are singletons. Germline values: CDR1 SGHAT, CDR2 FQDESV (reference sequence). V was pared by 1 base and J by 6 bases, with 18 bases of the junction left unmatched. CDR3 size: 18 residues. Treatment given: roughly 11-day PBMC culture with coronavirus spike peptide pools or control peptides (ViraFEST assay). The receptor's source is a human donor who had recovered from COVID-19. Sequenced material: CD4+ T cells from blood, cultured in vitro, taken after SARS-CoV-2 vaccination. The genes are TRBV11-1 and TRBJ2-7, with 7 bases aligning to TRBD2. The CDR3: CASSLEFNTGTTRGEQYF. In DNA form, the CDR3 reads TGTGCCAGCAGCTTAGAATTCAATACCGGGACTACCCGGGGCGAGCAGTACTTC.